One and the same sample provided the 18 T cell receptor beta chains below, sequenced in a study of T cells in Graves' hyperthyroidism and ophthalmopathy. RNA transcripts provided the source from which TCR beta CDR3 regions were amplified. First-round RT-PCR targeting the TCR CDR3 was performed with the HTBI primer set. TCRdb called the multiplex PCR reads again in MiXCR, with one record for every CDR3 protein. The sample holds roughly 400,000 distinct CDR3 sequences; 11% to 15% are singletons and the top ten take 25% to 30%. Input material: blood. The source of these receptors is a man over 45 with Graves' ophthalmopathy.

In this sample, this clonotype turned up many times. V gene TRBV28 combines with J gene TRBJ2-3; D is unclear. Per germline, CDR1 MDHEN and CDR2 SYDVKM. The CDR3 runs 18 residues. V was pared by 4 bases and J by 4 bases, with 24 bases between. This CDR3 is CASSSRNSGQQMADTQYF. CDR3 nucleotides: TGTGCCAGCAGTTCCAGGAATTCGGGCCAACAGATGGCAGATACGCAGTATTTT.

This clonotype appeared many times. The chain recombines TRBV20-1 with TRBJ2-1; 7 bases line up with TRBD1. Germline-derived CDR1 and CDR2 are DFQATT and SNEGSKA (reference sequence). The CDR3 is 12 amino acids. The CDR3 protein is CRAGTDYNEQFF. The CDR3 DNA follows: TGCAGGGCCGGGACAGACTACAATGAGCAGTTCTTC.

This clonotype came up a few times. The rearrangement links TRBV27 to TRBJ1-2; D not resolved. The CDR3 is made up of 15 amino acids. The V gene lost 1 base and the J gene lost 4 bases, with 13 bases spanning the gap. Per germline, CDR1 MNHEY and CDR2 SMNVEV (reference sequence). CDR3 protein: CASSLLGSPSYGYTF. The CDR3 bases are TGTGCCAGCAGTTTATTAGGATCTCCTAGCTATGGCTACACCTTC.

This clonotype was picked up many times. The chain carries TRBV3-1 and TRBJ2-2, with a tentative D call TRBD2 (5 bases). Trimming shortened V by 7 bases and J by 2 bases, and 11 bases separated the two germline ends. CDR1 is LGHDT, CDR2 YNNKEL, per germline (reference sequence). The CDR3 loop spans 14 amino acids. The DNA for the CDR3 is TGTGCCAGCACCTGGGGAGTAAACACCGGGGAGCTGTTTTTT. It encodes CASTWGVNTGELFF.

This chain links TRBV9 with TRBJ2-5; D uncertain. In germline, CDR1 is SGDLS, CDR2 YYNGEE. The CDR3 spans 16 residues. Trimming took 3 bases from V and 0 from J, leaving 15 bases between them. CDR3 sequence reads: CASSGGSRVYQETQYF. The CDR3 nucleotides read TGTGCCAGCAGCGGAGGCAGCCGGGTTTACCAAGAGACCCAGTACTTC.

This clonotype appeared many times. V and J are TRBV18 and TRBJ2-1; the match to TRBD2 covers 9 bases. Germline V gene sequence: CDR1 KGHSH, CDR2 LQKENI. This CDR3 is 17 amino acids long. V lost 3 bases and J lost 3; bases outside the gene matches: 9. CDR3 DNA: TGTGCCAGCTCACCCCGGGCTAGCGGGACATACTACAATGAGCAGTTCTTC. It translates to CASSPRASGTYYNEQFF.

On this clonotype: The CDR3 does not end in the conserved phenylalanine or tryptophan, so this is likely a read error. V and J are TRBV28 and TRBJ2-7, with D maybe TRBD2 (6 bases). Trimming left V 2 bases short and J 1 base short, with 15 bases between. The germline V gene has CDR1 MDHEN and CDR2 SYDVKM. The CDR3 consists of 16 residues. The CDR3 nucleotides are TGTGCCAGCAGTTTAATGGTGTCTCGGGGGTCCTACGAGCAGTACCTC. Its translation is CASSLMVSRGSYEQYL.

This clonotype has a handful of counts. The V gene is TRBV28, the J gene TRBJ2-5; D unclear. Germline CDR1 MDHEN, CDR2 SYDVKM. The V and J ends lost 4 bases and 6 bases respectively, with 9 bases between them. This CDR3 has 12 residues. CDR3: CASSSSSQTQYF. The CDR3 DNA follows: TGTGCCAGCAGTTCTTCCAGCCAGACCCAGTACTTC.

The rearrangement links TRBV19 to TRBJ2-5, with 11 bases fitting TRBD1. Near its end, the DNA agrees better with TRBJ2-4, so the J call may be wrong. The CDR3 extends over 15 amino acids. Germline values: CDR1 LNHDA, CDR2 SQIVND (reference sequence). Written as DNA, the CDR3 is TGTGCCAGTAGTACTGGACAGGGGGCGTTAGGCATTCAGTACTTC. Translated: CASSTGQGALGIQYF.

This clonotype was seen many times. The gene calls are TRBV28 and TRBJ1-1; 12 positions agree with TRBD1. This CDR3 is 19 amino acids long. Trimming cost V 1 base and J 8 bases; bases outside gene matches: 17. The V gene's germline CDR1 is MDHEN and CDR2 SYDVKM. This chain's CDR3 is CASSLYSMWGQGAGAEAFF. In nucleotides, the CDR3 is TGTGCCAGCAGTTTATATTCTATGTGGGGACAGGGGGCGGGGGCCGAAGCTTTCTTT. Looking up the rest from reference TRBV28 and TRBJ1-1 gives the full variable domain: DVKVTQSSRYLVKRTGEKVFLECVQDMDHENMFWYRQDPGLGLRLIYFSYDVKMKEKGDIPEGYSVSREKKERFSLILESASTNQTSMYLCASSLYSMWGQGAGAEAFFGQGTRLTVV.

This rearrangement joins TRBV12-3 or TRBV12-4 to TRBJ2-3, with unresolved D. CDR3 length: 11 residues. V lost 7 bases, J lost 6 bases, and 8 bases lay in between. The CDR3 spells CASTLGDTQYF. The DNA of the CDR3 is TGTGCCAGCACCTTAGGGGATACGCAGTATTTT.

This clonotype was counted between two and nine times. V gene TRBV29-1 combines with J gene TRBJ2-7; 8 nucleotides align to TRBD1. This CDR3 contains 12 residues. With 7 bases clipped from V and 1 base from J, the junction kept 3 bases outside the gene matches. Per the germline V gene, CDR1 is SQVTM and CDR2 is ANQGSEA. Here the CDR3 reads CSAWTGSYEQYF. The CDR3 DNA sequence: TGCAGCGCATGGACAGGGTCCTACGAGCAGTACTTC.

The V gene is TRBV5-1, the J gene TRBJ1-6; 10 bases are shared with TRBD1. CDR3 size: 14 residues. CDR1 and CDR2 (germline): SGHRS, YFSETQ. Germline trimming cut 4 bases from V and 8 bases from J; bases unmatched to any gene: 3. CDR3 protein: CASSAGTGDSPLHF. CDR3 nucleotide sequence: TGCGCCAGCAGCGCCGGGACAGGGGATTCACCCCTCCACTTT.

This clonotype was detected ten times or more. This sequence joins TRBV30 and TRBJ1-5; no definite D call. The CDR3 contains 15 residues. Germline V gene sequence: CDR1 GTSNPN, CDR2 SVGIG (reference sequence). The V and J ends lost 0 bases and 1 base respectively, with 10 bases between them. CDR3 region: CAWSVSPGSNQPQHF. CDR3 in DNA: TGTGCCTGGAGTGTCTCCCCTGGGAGCAATCAGCCCCAGCATTTT.

This clonotype was detected once. The chain has TRBV2 and TRBJ2-7, with 12 nucleotides matching TRBD2. CDR3 length equals 17 residues. V lost 8 bases to trimming and J lost 0 bases; unmatched junction nucleotides: 11. Germline CDR1 SNHLY, CDR2 FYNNEI. The CDR3 sequence: CASGGILAGGSSYEQYF. CDR3 DNA: TGTGCCAGCGGGGGGATCCTAGCGGGAGGGAGCTCCTACGAGCAGTACTTC. Supplemented by reference TRBV2 and TRBJ2-7, the full variable domain reads EPEVTQTPSHQVTQMGQEVILRCVPISNHLYFYWYRQILGQKVEFLVSFYNNEISEKSEIFDDQFSVERPDGSNFTLKIRSTKLEDSAMYFCASGGILAGGSSYEQYFGPGTRLTVT.

This clonotype was observed many times. The DNA for the CDR3 is TGTGCCAGCAGTTTATCGGCACAGGGATCATGGAACAGTCAGCCCCAGCATTTT. This sequence encodes CASSLSAQGSWNSQPQHF. The chain is built from TRBV28 and TRBJ1-5, with D possibly TRBD1 on 6 matching bases. V was clipped by 1 base and J by 6 bases, with 22 bases between them. CDR3 length: 18 residues. CDR1 and CDR2 from the germline V gene are MDHEN and SYDVKM.

Ten or more counts support this clonotype. This sequence joins TRBV11-2 and TRBJ2-3; 10 bases are a match to TRBD2. In germline, CDR1 is SGHAT, CDR2 FQNNGV. With 4 bases clipped from V and 11 bases from J, the junction kept 18 bases outside the gene matches. The CDR3 length is 17 residues. The CDR3 coding sequence is TGTGCCAGCAGCTCGCCGAAATTAAGACTAGCGGGTCGGGAGCAGTATTTT. Translation gives CASSSPKLRLAGREQYF. Supplemented by reference TRBV11-2 and TRBJ2-3, the full variable domain reads EAGVAQSPRYKIIEKRQSVAFWCNPISGHATLYWYQQILGQGPKLLIQFQNNGVVDDSQLPKDRFSAERLKGVDSTLKIQPAKLEDSAVYLCASSSPKLRLAGREQYFGPGTRLTVL.

This clonotype has a count of ten or more. This chain uses TRBV5-1 with TRBJ1-5; D is possibly TRBD1 (5 bases). CDR1 and CDR2 from the germline V gene are SGHRS and YFSETQ. V lost 3 bases, J lost 3 bases, and 10 bases lay in between. This CDR3 has 14 amino acids. Here the CDR3 reads CASSSGPNNQPQHF. Written as DNA, the CDR3 is TGCGCCAGCAGCTCGGGACCGAACAATCAGCCCCAGCATTTT.